The rows below give T cell receptor beta chains drawn from one sample of a study of cytomegalovirus exposure and HLA in healthy donors. Here immunoSEQ multiplex PCR was the method, and the copy in TCRdb shows in-frame clones only, minus some. The sample holds 55,000 to 65,000 clones, approximately 80% seen once. Sequencing used PBMCs. These receptors all stem from a woman in her 30s in good health and CMV-seronegative. Both conserved end residues are part of each CDR3. The D gene is left open where the match is weak. Size is omitted from some rows. Given values are once, few, many or a class for expanded clones.

>TRBJ1-2|TRBV19|NA|NA
CASSISGWNTPNYGYTF
TGTGCCAGTAGTATCAGCGGGTGGAATACTCCTAACTATGGCTACACCTTC
>TRBJ1-1|TRBV7-2|once|NA
CASSLWGGGGLNTEAFF
TGTGCCAGCAGCTTATGGGGGGGTGGCGGATTGAACACTGAAGCTTTCTTT
>TRBJ1-2|TRBV27|NA|NA
CASSLKTEPNYGYTF
TGTGCCAGCAGTTTAAAAACAGAACCAAACTATGGCTACACCTTC
>TRBJ1-1|TRBV5-1|few|TRBD1
CASRGQGAEMNTEAFF
TGCGCCAGCAGGGGACAGGGGGCTGAGATGAACACTGAAGCTTTCTTT
>TRBJ2-1|TRBV27|NA|NA
CASQSGGRYNEQFF
TGTGCCAGCCAATCCGGGGGGCGATACAATGAGCAGTTCTTC
>TRBJ2-7|TRBV30|NA|TRBD1
CAWSVNNDREDEQYF
TGTGCCTGGAGTGTAAATAACGACAGGGAAGACGAGCAGTACTTC
>TRBJ1-1|TRBV7-2|NA|NA
CASRRQANTEAFF
TGTGCCAGCAGGCGACAGGCCAACACTGAAGCTTTCTTT
>TRBJ2-5|TRBV5-1|NA|TRBD1
CASSPGTGNQETQYF
TGCGCCAGCAGCCCCGGGACAGGGAACCAAGAGACCCAGTACTTC
>TRBJ2-1|TRBV19|NA|NA
CASSGQYNEQFF
TGTGCCAGTAGCGGACAGTACAATGAGCAGTTCTTC
>TRBJ2-2|TRBV30|NA|NA
CAWSVDSTGELFF
TGTGCCTGGAGTGTCGACAGCACCGGGGAGCTGTTTTTT
>TRBJ2-1|TRBV30|few|NA
CAWSVDRGSYNEQFF
TGTGCCTGGAGTGTAGACCGAGGCTCCTACAATGAGCAGTTCTTC
>TRBJ1-2|TRBV5-1|NA|TRBD1
CASSLGTGPHANYGYTF
TGCGCCAGCAGCTTAGGGACAGGACCCCACGCTAACTATGGCTACACCTTC
>TRBJ2-3|TRBV10-3|few|TRBD2
CAISDPGLAGDTDTQYF
TGTGCCATCAGTGACCCCGGACTAGCGGGGGACACAGATACGCAGTATTTT
>TRBJ2-1|TRBV4-3|NA|TRBD2
CASSQDSLAGVANEQFF
TGCGCCAGCAGCCAAGATAGTCTAGCGGGAGTAGCAAATGAGCAGTTCTTC
>TRBJ1-1|TRBV6-5|NA|NA
CASRDVPGTEAFF
TGTGCCAGCAGGGATGTCCCGGGCACTGAAGCTTTCTTT
>TRBJ1-2|TRBV11-3|once|NA
CATTGPPNYGYTF
TGTGCCACCACAGGGCCTCCTAACTATGGCTACACCTTC
>TRBJ2-5|TRBV5-1|few|TRBD2
CASSLGGGRETQYF
TGCGCCAGCAGCTTGGGGGGGGGTCGAGAGACCCAGTACTTC
>TRBJ1-1|TRBV19|NA|NA
CASSIRRGNTEAFF
TGTGCCAGTAGTATAAGACGGGGAAACACTGAAGCTTTCTTT
>TRBJ1-1|TRBV18|NA|NA
CASSYPTGNTEAFF
TGTGCCAGCTCGTACCCAACAGGGAACACTGAAGCTTTCTTT
>TRBJ1-1|TRBV21-1|few|NA
CAIPGRGERTEAFF
TGTGCCATCCCCGGGAGAGGGGAAAGGACTGAAGCTTTCTTT
>TRBJ1-4|TRBV28|NA|NA
CASSQGGTNEKLFF
TGTGCCAGCAGCCAGGGTGGTACTAATGAAAAACTGTTTTTT
>TRBJ1-1|TRBV27|NA|TRBD1
CASSLRTGGTEAFF
TGTGCCAGCAGTTTACGGACAGGGGGGACTGAAGCTTTCTTT
>TRBJ1-6|TRBV6-5|NA|NA
CASSYVAGAYNSPLHF
TGTGCCAGCAGTTACGTAGCCGGGGCCTATAATTCACCCCTCCACTTT
>TRBJ2-1|TRBV4-1|NA|TRBD2
CASSQDLAGGSNEQFF
TGCGCCAGCAGCCAAGATCTCGCGGGGGGATCCAATGAGCAGTTCTTC
>TRBJ1-1|TRBV11-3|NA|TRBD1
CASSFTGGVTEAFF
TGTGCCAGCAGCTTTACAGGGGGCGTCACTGAAGCTTTCTTT
>TRBJ1-1|TRBV29-1|NA|TRBD1
CSARQGLNTEAFF
TGCAGCGCCCGACAGGGCCTGAACACTGAAGCTTTCTTT
>TRBJ2-5|TRBV18|NA|TRBD1
CASSPPQQGTQIQETQYF
TGTGCCAGCTCACCGCCTCAACAGGGGACCCAGATCCAAGAGACCCAGTACTTC
>TRBJ2-3|TRBV5-6|few|TRBD2
CASSLAGDFTDTQYF
TGTGCCAGCAGTTTAGCGGGGGACTTCACAGATACGCAGTATTTT
>TRBJ1-2|TRBV11-2|NA|TRBD1
CASSSDPGGNGYTF
TGTGCCAGCAGCTCTGATCCAGGGGGCAATGGCTACACCTTC
>TRBJ2-3|TRBV10-3|NA|NA
CAIKRRGQSDTQYF
TGTGCCATCAAACGAAGAGGACAGTCCGATACGCAGTATTTT
>TRBJ2-2|TRBV5-5|NA|NA
CASSFRGANTGELFF
TGTGCCAGCAGCTTTCGGGGGGCCAACACCGGGGAGCTGTTTTTT
>TRBJ2-3|TRBV7-9|NA|TRBD1
CASSRRAGDSLTDTQYF
TGTGCCAGCAGCCGAAGGGCAGGGGACAGTTTGACAGATACGCAGTATTTT
>TRBJ2-3|TRBV9|NA|TRBD2
CASSEGLAGARNTQYF
TGTGCCAGCAGTGAGGGACTAGCGGGAGCGCGTAATACGCAGTATTTT
>TRBJ2-1|TRBV5-4|NA|NA
CASSFWGVYNEQFF
TGTGCCAGCAGCTTTTGGGGCGTCTACAATGAGCAGTTCTTC
>TRBJ2-3|TRBV11-3|NA|TRBD2
CASSRMGGGGDTQYF
TGTGCCAGCAGCCGAATGGGCGGGGGTGGAGATACGCAGTATTTT
>TRBJ2-7|TRBV7-9|NA|TRBD1
CASSAARDSRNYEQYF
TGTGCCAGCAGCGCCGCCCGGGACAGTAGAAACTACGAGCAGTACTTC
>TRBJ2-1|TRBV27|few|NA
CASSAPGVPGNEQFF
TGTGCCAGCAGTGCACCCGGAGTCCCGGGTAATGAGCAGTTCTTC
>TRBJ2-7|TRBV19|NA|TRBD1
CASSPRTGDPYEQYF
TGTGCCAGTAGTCCCCGGACAGGCGACCCCTACGAGCAGTACTTC
>TRBJ1-3|TRBV11-2|NA|TRBD1
CASRDRASGNTIYF
TGTGCCAGCAGGGACAGGGCCTCTGGAAACACCATATATTTT
>TRBJ2-1|TRBV23-1|few|TRBD1
CASSQEGGTGDNEQFF
TGCGCCAGCAGTCAAGAGGGAGGGACAGGGGATAATGAGCAGTTCTTC
>TRBJ1-3|TRBV4-1|NA|NA
CASSLGVYSGNTIYF
TGCGCCAGCAGCTTAGGGGTATACTCTGGAAACACCATATATTTT
>TRBJ2-3|TRBV9|once|NA
CASSVRGGGTDTQYF
TGTGCCAGCAGCGTAAGGGGGGGCGGGACAGATACGCAGTATTTT
>TRBJ1-4|TRBV7-9|NA|TRBD1
CASSQTQGAGEKLFF
TGTGCCAGCAGCCAAACGCAGGGGGCGGGTGAAAAACTGTTTTTT
>TRBJ1-6|TRBV27|NA|TRBD1
CASADREYSPLHF
TGTGCCAGCGCTGACAGGGAATACTCACCCCTCCACTTT
>TRBJ2-1|TRBV6-6|NA|NA
CASTAGTYNEQFF
TGTGCCAGCACGGCGGGGACCTACAATGAGCAGTTCTTC
>TRBJ2-7|TRBV21-1|NA|NA
CASSGRDRPYEQYF
TGTGCCAGCAGCGGCCGGGACAGACCCTACGAGCAGTACTTC
>TRBJ2-7|TRBV7-9|once|TRBD2
CASSPGLTSGNYEQYF
TGTGCCAGCAGCCCAGGCCTAACTAGCGGGAACTACGAGCAGTACTTC
>TRBJ1-2|TRBV18|NA|NA
CASSPNEGYTF
TGTGCCAGCTCACCGAACGAGGGCTACACCTTC
>TRBJ1-1|TRBV9|NA|NA
CASGGMGLGAEAFF
TGTGCCAGCGGTGGTATGGGGCTAGGTGCTGAAGCTTTCTTT
>TRBJ2-1|TRBV29-1|NA|NA
CSVGDTTAYNEQFF
TGCAGCGTTGGAGATACGACAGCATACAATGAGCAGTTCTTC
>TRBJ2-1|TRBV19|NA|NA
CASKDGSRNEQFF
TGTGCCAGTAAAGACGGGAGTCGCAATGAGCAGTTCTTC
>TRBJ1-1|TRBV10-3|NA|TRBD1
CAIRDVPGQGSGTEAFF
TGTGCCATCAGAGACGTCCCGGGACAGGGTTCGGGCACTGAAGCTTTCTTT
>TRBJ2-5|TRBV5-5|NA|TRBD2
CASSLGGGGDPETQYF
TGTGCCAGCAGCTTGGGAGGCGGGGGGGACCCTGAGACCCAGTACTTC
>TRBJ1-3|TRBV4-1|NA|NA
CASSPPGTGNTIYF
TGCGCCAGCAGCCCCCCAGGGACTGGAAACACCATATATTTT
>TRBJ1-4|TRBV7-9|NA|NA
CASSLGGGRPNEKLFF
TGTGCCAGCAGCTTAGGGGGAGGACGGCCTAATGAAAAACTGTTTTTT
>TRBJ2-3|TRBV9|NA|NA
CASSRVGQADTQYF
TGTGCCAGCAGTCGAGTGGGTCAGGCAGATACGCAGTATTTT
>TRBJ2-1|TRBV7-9|NA|TRBD1
CASSGRDRAHNEQFF
TGTGCCAGCAGCGGCCGGGACAGGGCCCACAATGAGCAGTTCTTC